This T cell receptor (beta chain) was obtained from a study of shared clonotypes between healthy human individuals. The assay was carried out at the deep level. Evenly divided among several immunoSEQ plates was the genomic DNA of each subset. Some clones are missing from TCRdb's copy, which holds only in-frame ones; the method was immunoSEQ multiplex PCR. The table lists about 600,000 clones, more than 95% of them singletons. On this clone: Its antigen is not identified.

V lost 3 bases and J lost 1, with 15 bases in between. CDR1 is MGHRA, CDR2 YSYEKL, per germline. The CDR3 spans 16 residues. Findings and caveats of the study: Genetic and exposure-history diversity was limited by the few donors. Sharing across four donors was seen in around 5% of naive CD4 clonotypes.

The clonotype was recovered from a woman aged 30 to 39 in good health. Specimen: naive CD4+ T cells sorted from blood. The subset: CD45RA+ positively selected. This chain connects TRBV4-1 to TRBJ1-1; the D is unclear. The CDR3 here is CASSQRSSVGNTEAFF. The CDR3 nucleotides are TGCGCCAGCAGCCAGAGGTCCAGTGTGGGGAACACTGAAGCTTTCTTT.